A single sample is the source of the 25 T cell receptor beta chains below, sequenced in a study of cytomegalovirus exposure and HLA in healthy donors (dated by TCRdb to 2016 to 2017). Preparation of the library involved the immunoSEQ multiplex PCR assay. For the multiplex PCR, a mixture combining 60 forward primers for TCR Vbeta segments and 13 reverse primers for TCR Jbeta segments was used. TCRdb mirrors the immuneACCESS table, restricted to in-frame sequences. Some clones are absent from its copies; in checked studies, under half trace to an unresolved V gene, and the reason for the others is unknown. Recorded for this sample are roughly 150,000 clones; about four fifths of them occurred a single time. Of the sample, under 1.1% is held by the ten largest clones. The sequenced material came from PBMCs. The source is a man aged 30 to 39 in good health and CMV-seronegative.

The chain combines TRBV7-6 with TRBJ2-7; a possible D gene is TRBD2 (5 bases). The CDR3 is 10 residues long. The V gene lost 7 bases and the J gene lost 7 bases, with 8 bases spanning the gap. Per the germline V gene, CDR1 is SGHVS and CDR2 is FNYEAQ. As DNA, the CDR3 is TGTGCCAGCACCCCGGGGGAGCAGTACTTC. Translated: CASTPGEQYF.

The chain recombines TRBV4-2 with TRBJ2-3; 10 positions agree with TRBD2. Per the germline V gene, CDR1 is LGHNA and CDR2 is YNFKEQ. The CDR3 totals 19 residues. Trimming took 0 bases from V and 0 from J; bases not matched to a gene: 9. The CDR3 reads CASSQEGGSGRVSTDTQYF. CDR3 nucleotides: TGTGCCAGCAGCCAAGAAGGAGGAAGCGGGAGGGTCAGCACAGATACGCAGTATTTT.

The genes are TRBV5-1 and TRBJ2-3; perhaps TRBD1 as D (5 bases). CDR1 is SGHRS and CDR2 is YFSETQ in the germline V gene. Trimming shortened V by 0 bases and J by 5 bases, and 7 bases separated the two germline ends. The CDR3 has 13 residues. This CDR3 is CASSLGQGDTQYF. The CDR3, as DNA: TGCGCCAGCAGCTTGGGGCAGGGAGATACGCAGTATTTT.

The chain combines TRBV7-2 with TRBJ2-1; D uncertain. The V gene's germline CDR1 is SGHTA and CDR2 FQGNSA. The V and J ends lost 3 bases and 10 bases respectively, with 7 bases between them. The CDR3 covers 11 residues. The CDR3: CASSLTREQFF. As DNA, the CDR3 is TGTGCCAGCAGCTTGACTCGGGAGCAGTTCTTC. The full variable domain, rest sourced from reference TRBV7-2 and TRBJ2-1, is GAGVSQSPSNKVTEKGKDVELRCDPISGHTALYWYRQSLGQGLEFLIYFQGNSAPDKSGLPSDRFSAERTGGSVSTLTIQRTQQEDSAVYLCASSLTREQFFGPGTRLTVL.

V usage is TRBV2 and J usage is TRBJ1-2; the D gene is possibly TRBD1 (5 bases). The CDR3 is 14 amino acids. CDR1 SNHLY and CDR2 FYNNEI come from the germline V gene. V shed 6 bases and J shed 3 bases, with 14 bases lying between them. The CDR3 is CASSPDITHYGYTF. CDR3 nucleotide sequence: TGTGCCAGCAGCCCGGACATAACCCACTATGGCTACACCTTC.

The chain recombines TRBV6-1 with TRBJ2-1, with TRBD2 matching 12 bases. V lost 5 bases, J lost 15 bases, and 2 bases stayed unmatched. Germline V gives CDR1 MNHNS, CDR2 SASEGT. This CDR3 contains 11 residues. This CDR3 is CASSLAGGWFF. The CDR3 DNA sequence: TGTGCCAGCAGTCTAGCGGGAGGGTGGTTCTTC.

CDR3 in DNA: TGCGCCAGCAGCCCATCGCCGTTAAGGGGGTCTCACACCGGGGAGCTGTTTTTT. Protein: CASSPSPLRGSHTGELFF. The chain has TRBV5-1 and TRBJ2-2, with D possibly TRBD1 on 6 matching bases. V dropped 4 bases and J dropped 3 bases, with 22 bases sitting between them. The CDR3 extends over 18 amino acids. Germline V gene lookup returns CDR1 SGHRS and CDR2 YFSETQ. Looking up the rest from reference TRBV5-1 and TRBJ2-2 gives the full variable domain: KAGVTQTPRYLIKTRGQQVTLSCSPISGHRSVSWYQQTPGQGLQFLFEYFSETQRNKGNFPGRFSGRQFSNSRSEMNVSTLELGDSALYLCASSPSPLRGSHTGELFFGEGSRLTVL.

This clone has a single count. Germline is not matched at one junction end, which may reflect a read error. This chain joins TRBV7-7 and TRBJ2-5; 7 bases match TRBD1. Germline lookup yields CDR1 SSHAT and CDR2 FNYEAQ (reference sequence). The CDR3 is 13 amino acids. CDR3 in DNA: TGTGCTAGCAGCTGGGGACAGCAAGAGACCCAGTACTTC. Residues: CASSWGQQETQYF.

The chain recombines TRBV7-2 with TRBJ1-2; D may be TRBD1 (5 bases). This CDR3 spans 15 amino acids. The V gene's germline CDR1 is SGHTA and CDR2 FQGNSA. Deletions cut 0 bases from V and 2 bases from J, with 10 bases between. Here the CDR3 DNA reads TGTGCCAGCAGCTTAGCTGGGCCAGGGAACTATGGCTACACCTTC. Translating gives CASSLAGPGNYGYTF.

This chain joins TRBV4-1 and TRBJ1-1; no reliable D call. The CDR3 extends over 16 amino acids. V lost 0 bases and J 0 bases, leaving 11 bases between the germline ends. Germline V gives CDR1 MGHRA, CDR2 YSYEKL. CDR3 sequence reads: CASSQDPGQLNTEAFF. The CDR3 DNA is TGCGCCAGCAGCCAAGATCCCGGTCAACTGAACACTGAAGCTTTCTTT.

This clone was seen more than once but under ten times. The V gene is TRBV4-3, the J gene TRBJ2-1; TRBD1 might be the D (7 bases). The germline gives CDR1 LGHNA, CDR2 YSLEER. This CDR3 contains 16 residues. With 0 bases removed from V and 7 bases from J, the gap between germline ends came to 16 bases. The CDR3, as DNA: TGCGCCAGCAGCCAAGATCGGGGCAGGGGGGTGAATGAGCAGTTCTTC. Encoded protein: CASSQDRGRGVNEQFF.

This chain connects TRBV19 to TRBJ2-1, with D possibly being TRBD2 (6 bases). Between the trimmed V and J ends, which lost 9 bases and 9 bases, there was a span of 27 bases. CDR1 LNHDA and CDR2 SQIVND come from the germline V gene (reference sequence). This CDR3 region has 16 residues. As DNA, the CDR3 is TGTGCCAGCCTTAGTGCGTCGTGGCGGGGAGAGCCTGAGCAGTTCTTC. Amino acids: CASLSASWRGEPEQFF.

The genes are TRBV4-2 and TRBJ2-4, with D maybe TRBD2 (7 bases). Germline V gene lookup returns CDR1 LGHNA and CDR2 YNFKEQ. V was shortened by 2 bases and J by 8 bases, with 19 bases between the two germline ends. The CDR3 runs 16 residues. This chain's CDR3 is CASSQSVSGGRYIQYF. In DNA, the CDR3 is TGTGCCAGCAGCCAATCAGTGTCGGGGGGCAGATACATTCAGTACTTC.

The chain employs TRBV5-4 and TRBJ2-1, with 13 bases aligning to TRBD2. With V trimmed by 2 bases and J by 6 bases, 8 bases remained unmatched. Germline V gene data show CDR1 as SGHNT and CDR2 as YYREEE (reference sequence). The length of the CDR3 is 17 residues. CDR3 bases: TGTGCCAGCAGCTTAGAGACTAGCGGGGGGCGGGTCAATGAGCAGTTCTTC. Amino acid sequence: CASSLETSGGRVNEQFF.

The chain carries TRBV7-2 and TRBJ2-1, with 9 positions matching TRBD2. The CDR3 runs to 16 residues. CDR1 and CDR2 (germline): SGHTA, FQGNSA. V was pared by 3 bases and J by 7 bases, with 10 bases of the junction left unmatched. The CDR3 region is CASSLPLAGLGNEQFF. The CDR3 DNA reads TGTGCCAGCAGCTTGCCCCTAGCGGGGTTAGGGAATGAGCAGTTCTTC.

This chain joins TRBV9 and TRBJ2-5; TRBD2 matches at 9 bases. Germline V gives CDR1 SGDLS, CDR2 YYNGEE. Trimming at V came to 4 bases and at J to 5 bases, leaving 9 bases not matched to a gene. The CDR3 is 15 residues long. CDR3: CASSPEELAGETQYF. The CDR3 DNA sequence: TGTGCCAGCAGCCCCGAGGAACTAGCGGGTGAGACCCAGTACTTC.

Remarks on this clone: At one end the junction does not follow the germline gene, possibly because of a read error. This rearrangement joins TRBV28 to TRBJ2-7; 7 bases map to TRBD1. CDR1 is MDHEN and CDR2 is SYDVKM in the germline V gene. The CDR3 consists of 14 residues. The CDR3 loop reads CAGSPGTVSYEQYF. CDR3 DNA sequence: TGTGCCGGCAGCCCCGGGACAGTCTCCTACGAGCAGTACTTC.

The CDR3 loop is CASSPDRYNSPLHF. As DNA, the CDR3 is TGTGCCAGTAGCCCAGACAGATATAATTCACCCCTCCACTTT. The rearrangement joins TRBV5-6 to TRBJ1-6; D perhaps matches TRBD1 (5 bases). This CDR3 is built from 14 residues. Trimming stripped 8 bases from V and 4 bases from J, with 13 bases between. Looked up from germline, CDR1 is SGHDT and CDR2 is YYEEEE.

The rearrangement links TRBV7-2 to TRBJ2-1; 8 nucleotides line up with TRBD2. The CDR3 runs to 16 residues. Trimming removed 5 bases from V and 8 bases from J; junction bases left unmatched: 14. Per the germline V gene, CDR1 is SGHTA and CDR2 is FQGNSA. The CDR3 loop reads CASSPHSGEGWHEQFF. CDR3 sequence (DNA): TGTGCCAGCAGCCCCCATAGCGGGGAAGGATGGCATGAGCAGTTCTTC.

The chain combines TRBV7-2 with TRBJ2-5; D gene uncertain. The tail of the sequence fits TRBJ2-7 better, so the J call may be wrong. CDR3 length: 14 amino acids. The germline V gene encodes CDR1 SGHTA and CDR2 FQGNSA. CDR3 protein: CASSPRAPVNEQYF. The CDR3 DNA reads as TGTGCCAGCAGCCCCCGAGCCCCCGTCAACGAGCAGTACTTC.

This chain joins TRBV6-5 and TRBJ1-1, with D possibly being TRBD1 (6 bases). The CDR3 consists of 16 residues. Looked up from germline, CDR1 is MNHEY and CDR2 is SVGAGI. The V gene lost 3 bases and the J gene lost 0 bases, with 14 bases spanning the gap. The CDR3, as DNA: TGTGCCAGCAGTTATGGAGCAGGGGTCTTGAACACTGAAGCTTTCTTT. Its protein is CASSYGAGVLNTEAFF.

This clone was observed a handful of times. The chain uses TRBV29-1 and TRBJ1-4; 8 nucleotides align to TRBD1. This CDR3 region has 13 residues. V lost 4 bases and J lost 11; bases outside the gene matches: 9. Germline CDR1 SQVTM, CDR2 ANQGSEA. The DNA of the CDR3 is TGCAGCGTTGGAGACAGGGGAATCGGGAAACTGTTTTTT. Its protein product is CSVGDRGIGKLFF.

The chain couples TRBV5-1 to TRBJ2-3; D possibly corresponds to TRBD2 (5 bases). The ends were cut back, 4 bases at V and 2 bases at J, with 11 bases in the middle. The CDR3 extends over 14 amino acids. The germline V gene has CDR1 SGHRS and CDR2 YFSETQ. In DNA form, the CDR3 reads TGCGCCAGCAGCCTCGGACTTGCCACAGATACGCAGTATTTT. Encoded protein: CASSLGLATDTQYF. Filled out from reference TRBV5-1 and TRBJ2-3, the complete variable domain reads KAGVTQTPRYLIKTRGQQVTLSCSPISGHRSVSWYQQTPGQGLQFLFEYFSETQRNKGNFPGRFSGRQFSNSRSEMNVSTLELGDSALYLCASSLGLATDTQYFGPGTRLTVL.

V and J are TRBV27 and TRBJ1-6; D remains unclear. V lost 7 bases to trimming and J lost 10 bases, with 14 bases between them. The length of the CDR3 is 13 residues. Germline V CDR1 and CDR2: MNHEY, SMNVEV (reference sequence). The CDR3 nucleotides read TGTGCCAGCACTCGGGAACTACAGTCACCCCTCCACTTT. Amino acid sequence: CASTRELQSPLHF.

The gene calls are TRBV29-1 and TRBJ2-1; TRBD2 matches at 9 bases. Germline V gene data show CDR1 as SQVTM and CDR2 as ANQGSEA. Trimming took 2 bases from V and 9 from J; bases not matched to a gene: 5. The CDR3 sequence is 13 residues long. The CDR3 DNA reads as TGCAGCGTTGAAAGCGGGAGGTCTGCTGAGCAGTTCTTC. Its translation: CSVESGRSAEQFF.